Shown below are 21 T cell receptor beta chains from a single sample sequenced in a study of T cell repertoires in cytomegalovirus infection. Antigens of these TCRs are unknown. Each CDR3 protein gets one entry after TCRdb re-called the reads with MiXCR. The table lists 830,000 or so distinct CDR3 sequences, about 30% of them singletons. Sample: cultured CD8+ T cells from PBMCs, taken from culture after CMV antigen stimulation. The receptors stem from a human donor in good health (CMV status not recorded). Some clones in this sample may be carry-over from other donors' samples.

The J gene is TRBJ1-1, the V gene TRBV24-1; D might be TRBD1 (5 bases). The V end was cut by 9 bases, the J end by 1 base, with 11 bases between. Germline CDR1 reads KGHDR; CDR2 reads SFDVKD. The CDR3 contains 13 residues. CDR3 nucleotides: TGTGCCACCCAACGGGGGGAGAACACTGAAGCTTTCTTT. This codes for CATQRGENTEAFF.

This clonotype was counted between two and nine times. V usage is TRBV2 and J usage is TRBJ1-2; possible D gene TRBD1, 5 bases. CDR1 and CDR2 (germline): SNHLY, FYNNEI. V gave up 2 bases and J gave up 6 bases, with 16 bases separating them. The CDR3 has 15 residues. In DNA form, the CDR3 reads TGTGCCAGCAGTGAAATTGCATCGGGGGGAGATGGCTACACCTTC. Its translation: CASSEIASGGDGYTF. The variable domain in full, completed from reference TRBV2 and TRBJ1-2, reads EPEVTQTPSHQVTQMGQEVILRCVPISNHLYFYWYRQILGQKVEFLVSFYNNEISEKSEIFDDQFSVERPDGSNFTLKIRSTKLEDSAMYFCASSEIASGGDGYTFGSGTRLTVV.

This clonotype has a count of ten or more. The J gene is TRBJ1-2, the V gene TRBV27; 10 bases are a match to TRBD1. V gave up 8 bases and J gave up 5 bases; unmatched junction bases: 5. Germline V gene sequence: CDR1 MNHEY, CDR2 SMNVEV (reference sequence). CDR3 size: 13 residues. Here the CDR3 reads CASRQGAWYGYTF. CDR3 nucleotide sequence: TGTGCCAGCCGACAGGGGGCTTGGTATGGCTACACCTTC.

The table lists this clonotype with a few counts. V is TRBV6-5 and J is TRBJ2-1, with D uncertain. Germline V gene sequence: CDR1 MNHEY, CDR2 SVGAGI. This CDR3 is built from 11 residues. With 6 bases removed from V and 10 bases from J, the gap between germline ends came to 10 bases. In DNA, the CDR3 is TGTGCCAGCAGGGGGTTGGGCGAGCAGTTCTTC. It translates to CASRGLGEQFF.

Details on this clonotype: An end of the junction does not agree with germline; a read error may underlie this. The chain employs TRBV6-2 or TRBV6-3 and TRBJ2-1, with TRBD2 as a possible D gene (5 bases). CDR3 size: 14 residues. CDR1 MNHEY and CDR2 SVGEGT come from the germline V gene. This CDR3 reads CASSYRGYLNGQFF. DNA for the CDR3: TGTGCCAGCAGTTACCGGGGTTACCTGAATGGGCAGTTCTTC.

The chain joins TRBV7-9 to TRBJ2-3, with D possibly matching TRBD2 (5 bases). The CDR3 contains 16 residues. CDR1 SEHNR and CDR2 FQNEAQ come from the germline V gene (reference sequence). Deletions cut 6 bases from V and 5 bases from J, with 21 bases between. CDR3 nucleotides: TGTGCCAGCAGGCCGGGGATGAAGGCGGATGGAGATACGCAGTATTTT. This codes for CASRPGMKADGDTQYF.

This clonotype was found a few times. The rearrangement uses TRBV27 and TRBJ1-1; D not certain. From germline, CDR1 is MNHEY and CDR2 SMNVEV (reference sequence). CDR3 length: 14 amino acids. V gave up 4 bases and J gave up 5 bases, with 14 bases separating them. In DNA form, the CDR3 reads TGTGCCAGCAGTTCCTCGGACTTAAGTACTGAAGCTTTCTTT. It specifies CASSSSDLSTEAFF.

The rearrangement uses TRBV6-8 and TRBJ2-1, with D unresolved. This CDR3 spans 15 amino acids. Germline loops: CDR1 MNHGY, CDR2 SAAAGT. Trimming left V 2 bases short and J 2 bases short, with 10 bases between. The CDR3 bases are TGTGCCAGCAGTTACACCCTGGATCCCTACAATGAGCAGTTCTTC. It is translated as CASSYTLDPYNEQFF.

This clonotype has at least ten counts. The CDR3 region is CASSFTAAGPDTQYF. The CDR3 DNA sequence: TGTGCCAGCAGCTTTACTGCTGCAGGGCCAGATACGCAGTATTTT. The chain has TRBV11-2 and TRBJ2-3; D may be TRBD1 (5 bases). This CDR3 comprises 15 residues. The V gene lost 3 bases and the J gene lost 4 bases, with 14 bases spanning the gap. The germline V gene encodes CDR1 SGHAT and CDR2 FQNNGV.

With regard to this clonotype: Its ends do not fully match the called genes, so a read error is possible. This chain connects TRBV6-2 or TRBV6-3 to TRBJ2-1; no firm D call. The CDR3 covers 16 residues. Germline V gene data show CDR1 as MNHEY and CDR2 as SVGEGT. The CDR3 here is CDSSSSVPSSYNEQFF. The DNA of the CDR3 is TGTGACAGCAGTTCAAGCGTCCCGAGCTCCTACAATGAGCAGTTCTTC.

This clonotype showed up many times. The chain links TRBV6-1 to TRBJ2-7, with TRBD1 matching 8 bases. The CDR3 contains 13 residues. J gave up 2 bases and V 3 bases, and 0 bases lay outside the gene matches. CDR1 and CDR2 (germline): MNHNS, SASEGT. The CDR3 DNA reads TGTGCCAGCAGTGAGGACAGGGCCTACGAGCAGTACGTC. Its translation is CASSEDRAYEQYV.

The chain employs TRBV7-9 and TRBJ1-5, with D perhaps TRBD1 (6 bases). V gave up 1 base and J gave up 4 bases, with 11 bases separating them. The CDR3 totals 15 residues. CDR1 and CDR2 (germline): SEHNR, FQNEAQ (reference sequence). The CDR3 sequence is CASSLGDTKNQPQHF. Written as DNA, the CDR3 is TGTGCCAGCAGCTTAGGGGACACAAAAAATCAGCCCCAGCATTTT.

This clonotype occurred a few times. J is TRBJ1-1 and V is TRBV27; D might be TRBD1 (6 bases). Trimming cost V 6 bases and J 3 bases, with 20 bases left between them. Germline V lookup: CDR1 MNHEY, CDR2 SMNVEV (reference sequence). The CDR3 has 16 residues. The CDR3 sequence is CASSLDWGHADTEAFF. The DNA of the CDR3 is TGTGCCAGCAGCCTAGATTGGGGACACGCGGACACTGAAGCTTTCTTT.

This chain links TRBV4-1 with TRBJ2-5, with D possibly TRBD1 on 5 matching bases. Germline V gene data show CDR1 as MGHRA and CDR2 as YSYEKL. The CDR3 is made up of 15 amino acids. V was shortened by 1 base and J by 2 bases, with 11 bases between the two germline ends. The CDR3 DNA sequence: TGCGCCAGCAGCCAAGCGCCAGGGTATCAAGAGACCCAGTACTTC. It specifies CASSQAPGYQETQYF.

This rearrangement joins TRBV27 to TRBJ1-2, with 7 nucleotides matching TRBD1. V trimming: 7 bases; J trimming: 5 bases; junction bases outside the gene matches: 7. Germline-derived CDR1 and CDR2 are MNHEY and SMNVEV (reference sequence). The CDR3 totals 13 residues. In DNA form, the CDR3 reads TGTGCCAGCACCGGACAGGCAGAGTATGGCTACACCTTC. Amino acids: CASTGQAEYGYTF.

CDR3 coding DNA: TGTGCCACCGGGACACCGCCGGGAGCTTTCTTT. Translating it yields CATGTPPGAFF. The chain joins TRBV19 to TRBJ1-1; the D gene is possibly TRBD1 (6 bases). The length of the CDR3 is 11 residues. Trimming removed 10 bases from V and 10 bases from J, with 16 bases in between. Germline CDR1 and CDR2: LNHDA and SQIVND (reference sequence).

This clonotype was seen a handful of times. CDR3 sequence reads: CASSMIIAGADTQYF. The CDR3 bases are TGTGCCAGTAGTATGATCATAGCGGGGGCAGATACGCAGTATTTT. The V and J genes are TRBV19 and TRBJ2-3; 9 nucleotides align to TRBD2. V shed 3 bases, J shed 4 bases, and the junction held 5 bases outside the gene matches. The V gene's germline CDR1 is LNHDA and CDR2 SQIVND (reference sequence). This CDR3 contains 15 residues. The variable domain in full, with the rest retrieved from reference TRBV19 and TRBJ2-3, is DGGITQSPKYLFRKEGQNVTLSCEQNLNHDAMYWYRQDPGQGLRLIYYSQIVNDFQKGDIAEGYSVSREKKESFPLTVTSAQKNPTAFYLCASSMIIAGADTQYFGPGTRLTVL.

With respect to this clonotype: Relative to the germline gene, one junction end is altered; a read error may explain this. The chain is built from TRBV7-4 and TRBJ1-2, with a possible D match to TRBD1 (5 bases). The CDR3 covers 12 residues. CDR1 SGHVT and CDR2 SQSDAQ come from the germline V gene. The CDR3 protein is CASSLRDRRISF. Written as DNA, the CDR3 is TGTGCCAGCAGCCTACGGGACCGTCGAATAAGCTTC.

This clonotype was recorded a few times. The chain uses TRBV15 and TRBJ2-1; D is uncertain. Trimming stripped 0 bases from V and 8 bases from J, with 11 bases between. CDR3 length: 14 amino acids. The V gene's germline CDR1 is LNHNV and CDR2 YYDKDF (reference sequence). This chain's CDR3 is CATSRDPRHYEQFF. CDR3 coding DNA: TGTGCCACCAGCAGAGATCCCCGCCATTATGAGCAGTTCTTC.

Only a few counts were recorded for this clonotype. This chain connects TRBV7-6 to TRBJ2-3, with 8 bases fitting TRBD2. V lost 5 bases to trimming and J lost 4 bases; unmatched junction nucleotides: 14. Germline V lookup: CDR1 SGHVS, CDR2 FNYEAQ. This CDR3 has 17 amino acids. The CDR3 loop reads CASSITSPGLESDTQYF. In DNA form, the CDR3 reads TGTGCCAGCAGCATTACGTCGCCGGGACTAGAGTCAGATACGCAGTATTTT.

Remarks on this clonotype: A single base separates this from a much larger clone, so it may be a read error. The chain has TRBV7-6 and TRBJ1-5, with D uncertain. The germline CDR1 and CDR2 sequences are SGHVS and FNYEAQ. The CDR3 consists of 15 residues. CDR3 sequence reads: CANSLGRSLNQPQHF. In nucleotides, the CDR3 is TGTGCCAACAGCTTAGGACGGTCCCTCAATCAGCCCCAGCATTTT.